Included here is one TCR beta chain sequence, with context. The entry originates in a study of T-cell reconstitution after alpha-beta-depleted transplantation in children. The TCRbeta library was prepared with unique molecular identifiers. A single record per CDR3 protein comes from TCRdb applying MiXCR to the PCR reads. The sample consists of 700,000 to 950,000 distinct CDR3 sequences, around 17% of them appearing once. Germline V gene data show CDR1 as ENHRY and CDR2 as SYGVKD. The junction had 4 bases not matched to a gene; V was cut back by 2 bases and J by 6 bases. CDR3 size: 15 residues. The sample was PBMCs, mostly from graft donor cells, taken 360 days after TCRalphabeta/CD19-depleted stem cell transplant. The source is a male patient between 10 and 17 years old who had a stem cell transplant for acute lymphoblastic leukemia, so the T cells may come from the graft donor. This chain links TRBV10-3 with TRBJ1-2, with TRBD1 identical over 12 bases. The DNA for the CDR3 is TGTGCCATCAGTGAGCCGGGACAGGGGGCGAATGGCTACACCTTC. Its translation is CAISEPGQGANGYTF.